The 22 T cell receptor beta chains reported below all come from one sample, sequenced in a study of blood T cells in healthy people across ages. PCR was performed a second time for about 7 to 12 cycles using a sample-barcoded 5' primer and a J-beta primer mix. TCRdb recomputed calls from the 5' RACE reads with MiXCR, one row per CDR3 protein. Found here are around 1.7 million distinct CDR3 sequences, 28% of them singletons; the top ten hold less than 9.5%. Sequencing was done on a sample of blood. These receptor sequences come from a woman aged 25-40 years in good health.

The chain links TRBV7-2 to TRBJ2-7, with 8 nucleotides matching TRBD2. Germline-derived CDR1 and CDR2 are SGHTA and FQGNSA. J lost 2 bases, V lost 5 bases, and 11 bases had no gene match. This CDR3 comprises 16 residues. This chain's CDR3 is CASSLPGLGSPYEQYF. In nucleotides, the CDR3 is TGTGCCAGCAGCCTCCCGGGACTAGGTAGCCCCTACGAGCAGTACTTC. Drawing the rest from reference TRBV7-2 and TRBJ2-7, the complete variable domain is GAGVSQSPSNKVTEKGKDVELRCDPISGHTALYWYRQSLGQGLEFLIYFQGNSAPDKSGLPSDRFSAERTGGSVSTLTIQRTQQEDSAVYLCASSLPGLGSPYEQYFGPGTRLTVT.

This clonotype came up a few times. The chain recombines TRBV7-9 with TRBJ1-5, with 8 bases that match TRBD1. CDR1 and CDR2 (germline): SEHNR, FQNEAQ (reference sequence). J gave up 6 bases and V 5 bases, and 9 bases lay outside the gene matches. The CDR3 consists of 15 residues. CDR3 residues: CASSPSGQGSQPQHF. The CDR3 DNA is TGTGCCAGCAGCCCGTCAGGACAGGGTAGTCAGCCCCAGCATTTT.

This clonotype was seen more than once but under ten times. The CDR3 reads CSARDVNSNTQYF. The CDR3 coding sequence is TGCAGTGCTAGAGATGTTAATTCGAATACGCAGTATTTT. The chain joins TRBV20-1 to TRBJ2-3; D is ambiguous. Germline-derived CDR1 and CDR2 are DFQATT and SNEGSKA (reference sequence). Trimming stripped 0 bases from V and 7 bases from J, with 11 bases between. The CDR3 totals 13 residues.

V usage is TRBV15 and J usage is TRBJ2-5; D is uncertain. V was trimmed by 1 base and J by 7 bases, leaving 13 bases between them. The CDR3 totals 14 residues. In germline, CDR1 is LNHNV, CDR2 YYDKDF (reference sequence). For the CDR3, the DNA is TGTGCCACCAGCAGAGCCAAGGATCTAGGGACCCAGTACTTC. It encodes CATSRAKDLGTQYF.

The table lists this clonotype with a few counts. The chain carries TRBV20-1 and TRBJ2-3, with D perhaps TRBD1 or TRBD2 (5 bases each). Germline V CDR1 and CDR2: DFQATT, SNEGSKA (reference sequence). Trimming stripped 5 bases from V and 0 bases from J, with 15 bases between. The CDR3 consists of 15 residues. CDR3 protein: CSAPSPGTSTDTQYF. CDR3 nucleotide sequence: TGCAGTGCTCCGAGCCCAGGGACCAGCACAGATACGCAGTATTTT.

The chain is built from TRBV2 and TRBJ2-3; D is ambiguous. CDR1 and CDR2 from the germline V gene are SNHLY and FYNNEI. Trimming stripped 2 bases from V and 6 bases from J, with 12 bases between. CDR3 length: 14 residues. In DNA form, the CDR3 reads TGTGCCAGCAGTGAAAGGCAGGCGCCGGATACGCAGTATTTT. Encoded protein: CASSERQAPDTQYF.

The sample holds one count of this clonotype. The chain carries TRBV28 and TRBJ1-4, with 8 bases identical to TRBD1. The germline gives CDR1 MDHEN, CDR2 SYDVKM. This CDR3 is built from 15 residues. V trimming: 3 bases; J trimming: 10 bases; junction bases outside the gene matches: 10. This CDR3 is CASSLPGQVLPKLFF. The CDR3 coding sequence is TGTGCCAGCAGTTTGCCGGGACAGGTGCTGCCAAAACTGTTTTTT.

This clonotype was detected a few times. The gene calls are TRBV12-3 or TRBV12-4 and TRBJ2-3; 8 nucleotides match TRBD2. V was clipped by 0 bases and J by 8 bases; unmatched bases: 7. This CDR3 has 15 residues. CDR3 region: CASSLASGELGTQYF. CDR3 bases: TGTGCCAGCAGTTTAGCTAGCGGGGAGCTAGGTACGCAGTATTTT.

This clonotype occurred a few times. The chain carries TRBV7-9 and TRBJ2-6; a weak D match, TRBD2 (5 bases). Per germline, CDR1 SEHNR and CDR2 FQNEAQ (reference sequence). The CDR3 runs 15 residues. Between the trimmed V and J ends, which lost 5 bases and 1 base, there was a span of 9 bases. CDR3 residues: CASSKEVSGANVLTF. CDR3 nucleotides: TGTGCCAGCAGCAAGGAGGTTTCTGGGGCCAACGTCCTGACTTTC.

V is TRBV9 and J is TRBJ2-5, with D perhaps matching TRBD1 or TRBD2 (5 bases each). The CDR3 length is 15 residues. Per germline, CDR1 SGDLS and CDR2 YYNGEE. Trimming removed 4 bases at V and 3 bases at J, with 16 bases between. The CDR3 bases are TGTGCCAGCAGCTCCGAAGGTGGGGGAAAAGAGACCCAGTACTTC. It encodes CASSSEGGGKETQYF.

The chain's CDR3 is CSARLGDHGYTF. The DNA of the CDR3 is TGCAGTGCTAGACTAGGGGACCATGGCTACACCTTC. The chain recombines TRBV20-1 with TRBJ1-2, with D maybe TRBD1 (5 bases). The V and J ends lost 2 bases and 6 bases respectively, with 10 bases between them. CDR1 is DFQATT, CDR2 SNEGSKA, per germline (reference sequence). The CDR3 loop spans 12 amino acids.

In its sample, this clonotype was seen a few times. The chain combines TRBV6-5 with TRBJ1-2; the D gene is possibly TRBD1 (6 bases). CDR3 size: 14 residues. Between the trimmed V and J ends, which lost 6 bases and 8 bases, there was a span of 19 bases. Germline CDR1 reads MNHEY; CDR2 reads SVGAGI. The CDR3 protein is CASRPLLGGRGYTF. CDR3 in DNA: TGTGCCAGCAGACCCCTTCTGGGGGGGCGCGGCTACACCTTC.

The chain is built from TRBV7-2 and TRBJ2-2; TRBD2 matches at 8 bases. Germline V CDR1 and CDR2: SGHTA, FQGNSA. The CDR3 totals 13 residues. V lost 5 bases to trimming and J lost 6 bases; unmatched junction nucleotides: 2. For the CDR3, the DNA is TGTGCCAGCAGCCCCGGGAGGGCCGGGGAGCTGTTTTTT. Its protein product is CASSPGRAGELFF.

The chain employs TRBV7-2 and TRBJ2-2, with 7 nucleotides matching TRBD2. The CDR3 length is 14 residues. V dropped 5 bases and J dropped 7; count of bases not matched to a gene: 7. CDR1 and CDR2 from the germline V gene are SGHTA and FQGNSA. The CDR3 DNA sequence: TGTGCCAGCAGCCCAGCGGGGATGTTCGGGGAGCTGTTTTTT. It specifies CASSPAGMFGELFF.

This clonotype was found many times. A read error may account for a junction end that differs from germline. The V and J genes are TRBV12-3 or TRBV12-4 and TRBJ2-7, with TRBD2 matching 9 bases. This CDR3 region has 14 residues. For the CDR3, the DNA is TGTGCCAGCAGTATAGCGGGAGCGACCTACGAGCAGTACTTC. Its protein is CASSIAGATYEQYF.

The chain combines TRBV29-1 with TRBJ1-6; D possibly corresponds to TRBD1 (6 bases). Trimming took off 1 base at V and 11 bases at J, with 15 bases between the two ends. CDR3 length: 14 amino acids. Germline values: CDR1 SQVTM, CDR2 ANQGSEA. CDR3 protein: CSVEVAGAKTPLHF. Here the CDR3 DNA reads TGCAGCGTTGAAGTGGCAGGGGCCAAGACACCCCTCCACTTT.

The sample holds many counts of this clonotype. V gene TRBV5-6 combines with J gene TRBJ1-2, with 8 positions matching TRBD1. The V gene's germline CDR1 is SGHDT and CDR2 YYEEEE. The V segment lost 0 bases and the J segment 8 bases; nucleotides outside the gene matches: 3. The CDR3 totals 13 residues. DNA for the CDR3: TGTGCCAGCAGCTTGGCCGGGACAGGCGGCTACACCTTC. Translation: CASSLAGTGGYTF.

This clonotype has at least ten counts. The gene calls are TRBV27 and TRBJ1-1; 7 positions agree with TRBD1. The ends lost 5 bases at V and 3 bases at J; junction bases unmatched: 12. The CDR3 loop spans 16 amino acids. Germline-derived CDR1 and CDR2 are MNHEY and SMNVEV (reference sequence). The CDR3 DNA reads as TGTGCCAGCAGTCAAAGTCCTTCACAGGGGTACACTGAAGCTTTCTTT. Translating it yields CASSQSPSQGYTEAFF.

In its sample, this clonotype was seen a few times. The gene calls are TRBV4-1 and TRBJ2-6; 9 positions match TRBD1. V dropped 4 bases and J dropped 4; count of bases not matched to a gene: 11. This CDR3 has 18 amino acids. Germline assignment: CDR1 MGHRA and CDR2 YSYEKL. In DNA form, the CDR3 reads TGCGCCAGCAGCCCACGGCGACAGGGGGGATCCGGGGCCAACGTCCTGACTTTC. Translation: CASSPRRQGGSGANVLTF.

This chain joins TRBV3-1 and TRBJ2-7; tentative D call: TRBD2 (5 bases). The CDR3 has 11 residues. V gave up 1 base and J gave up 12 bases, with 10 bases separating them. CDR1 and CDR2 from the germline V gene are LGHDT and YNNKEL (reference sequence). CDR3 protein: CASSQGRWRYF. CDR3 DNA: TGTGCCAGCAGCCAAGGGAGGTGGCGGTACTTC.

This clonotype turned up a few times. The rearrangement uses TRBV12-3 or TRBV12-4 and TRBJ2-2, with 14 bases identical to TRBD2. Germline trimming cut 5 bases from V and 4 bases from J; bases unmatched to any gene: 6. The CDR3 is 17 amino acids. The CDR3 DNA follows: TGTGCCAGCAGTCATCCGGGACTAGCGGGAGCCACCGGGGAGCTGTTTTTT. This sequence encodes CASSHPGLAGATGELFF.

This clonotype came up many times. An end of the junction does not agree with germline; a read error may underlie this. The chain carries TRBV27 and TRBJ2-7; 9 nucleotides align to TRBD2. Per the germline V gene, CDR1 is MNHEY and CDR2 is SMNVEV (reference sequence). The CDR3 extends over 16 amino acids. The CDR3 region has the DNA TGTGCCAGCAGTCTATCCTGGACTAGCGCCCCCTACGAGCAGTACTTC. Translating gives CASSLSWTSAPYEQYF.